One TCR beta chain is described in this entry. The source of the sample is a study of blood T cell repertoires in COVID-19. Turning to the study itself: There were acute and convalescent COVID-19 samples, and they came from the United States, Italy and Spain. T cells, B-cell-depleted T cells, or PBMCs supplied cDNA or gDNA.

Authors' methods: For nucleated cells, counts were estimated from reference gene primer amplification. The protocol was immunoSEQ multiplex PCR, while the TCRdb copy is restricted to in-frame clones and leaves out a portion. That table is the source of V, J and clone size, and D and trimming were worked out from the DNA. The sample holds some 52,000 clones, about 92% seen once. The CDR3 is 14 amino acids. V was pared by 5 bases and J by 2 bases, with 10 bases between. The V gene's germline CDR1 is MGHDK and CDR2 SYGVNS. The source material was peripheral blood. The chain recombines TRBV25-1 with TRBJ1-3; weak D call: TRBD1 (5 bases). The receptor was isolated from a human donor in a cohort sampled during active COVID-19. This chain's CDR3 is CASSQTVTGNTIYF. The CDR3 nucleotides read TGTGCCAGCAGTCAGACAGTGACTGGAAACACCATATATTTT.